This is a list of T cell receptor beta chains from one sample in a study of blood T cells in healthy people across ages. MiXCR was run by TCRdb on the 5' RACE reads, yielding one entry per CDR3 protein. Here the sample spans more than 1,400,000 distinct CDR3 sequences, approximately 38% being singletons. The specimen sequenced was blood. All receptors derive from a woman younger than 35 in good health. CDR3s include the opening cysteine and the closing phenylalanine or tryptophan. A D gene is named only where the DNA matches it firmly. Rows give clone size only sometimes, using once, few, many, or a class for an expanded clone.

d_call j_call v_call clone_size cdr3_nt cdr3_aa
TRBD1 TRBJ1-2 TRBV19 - TGTGCCAGTTGGACAGGGAGAAGAAATGGCTACACCTTC CASWTGRRNGYTF
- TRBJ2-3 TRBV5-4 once TGTGCCAGCACATCCCTAGAAGCTAGCACAGATACTCAGTATTTT CASTSLEASTDTQYF
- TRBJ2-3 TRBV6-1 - TGTGCCAGCAGTGTTTCGACTGGTACAGATACGCAGTATTTT CASSVSTGTDTQYF
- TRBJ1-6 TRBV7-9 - TGTGCCAGCAGCTTAGCGAGGGGACCCGAAGGGCCACCCCTCCACTTT CASSLARGPEGPPLHF
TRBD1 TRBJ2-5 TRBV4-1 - TGCGCCAGCAGCCCGGACAGGGGCGTTTACAATGAGCAGTACTTC CASSPDRGVYNEQYF
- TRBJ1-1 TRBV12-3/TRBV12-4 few TGTGCCAGCAGCCCCGCCTACAGCACTGAAGCTTTCTTT CASSPAYSTEAFF
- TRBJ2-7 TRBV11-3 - TGTGCCAGCAGCTTAGGGGGGACCGTCAACTACGAGCAGTACTTC CASSLGGTVNYEQYF
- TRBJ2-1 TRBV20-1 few TGCAGTGCTACGGCGCTCAGGAGCTCCTACAATGAGCAGTTCTTC CSATALRSSYNEQFF
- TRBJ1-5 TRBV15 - TGTGCCACCAGCAAGAGGGGAGTTTATAGCAATCAGCCCCAGCATTTT CATSKRGVYSNQPQHF
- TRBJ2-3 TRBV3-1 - TGTGCCAGCAGCCAAGATATGCCCCCAGATACGCAGTATTTT CASSQDMPPDTQYF
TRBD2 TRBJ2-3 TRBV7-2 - TGTGCCAGCAGCCACACTAGCGGCAAAGATACGCAGTATTTT CASSHTSGKDTQYF
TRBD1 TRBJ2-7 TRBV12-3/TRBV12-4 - TGTGCCAGCAGTCAACCGGGACAGAATTTCAATGAGCAGTACTTC CASSQPGQNFNEQYF
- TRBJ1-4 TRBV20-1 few TGCAGTGCTAGAGATGAGGCCACTAATGAAAAACTGTTTTTT CSARDEATNEKLFF
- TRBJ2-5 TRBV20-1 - TGCAGTGCGGAAGCCAGGGCCGGACAGACCCAGTACTTC CSAEARAGQTQYF
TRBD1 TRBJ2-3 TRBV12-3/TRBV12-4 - TGTGCCAGCAGTTTAGAGACAGGGAGCCTGGCAGATACGCAGTATTTT CASSLETGSLADTQYF
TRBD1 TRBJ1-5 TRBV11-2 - TGTGCCAGCAGCCCCGACCCTCTGGGACAGGGGGAGAGTCAGCCCCAGCATTTT CASSPDPLGQGESQPQHF
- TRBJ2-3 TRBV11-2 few TGTGCCAGCAGCTCCAGGGGACATAAGACAGATACGCAGTATTTT CASSSRGHKTDTQYF
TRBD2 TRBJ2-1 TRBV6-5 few TGTGCCAGCAGTTACAGGGGACTAGCGTATGAGCAGTTCTTC CASSYRGLAYEQFF
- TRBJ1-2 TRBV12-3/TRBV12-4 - TGTGCCAGCAGTTATGCAGGGGAAGATTCTTACTATGGCTACACCTTC CASSYAGEDSYYGYTF
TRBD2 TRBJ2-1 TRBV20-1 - TGCAGTGCTAGAGTCCCACTAGCGGGGGGCCATGAGCAGTTCTTC CSARVPLAGGHEQFF
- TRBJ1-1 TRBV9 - TGTGCCAGCAGCGCGCCCCCGGGCCTAGGGAGGACTGAAGCTTTCTTT CASSAPPGLGRTEAFF
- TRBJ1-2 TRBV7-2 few TGTGCCAGCAGCTTAGAGGCAGGAGAACATGGCTACACCTTC CASSLEAGEHGYTF
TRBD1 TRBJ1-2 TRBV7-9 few TGTGCCAGCATCCTACCGGGACAGGGGTTCGAGGCTAACTATGGCTACACCTTC CASILPGQGFEANYGYTF
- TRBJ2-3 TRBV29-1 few TGCAGCGTTGCAGGGCGTAGCACAGATACGCAGTATTTT CSVAGRSTDTQYF
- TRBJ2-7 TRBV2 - TGTGCCAGCAGTGACACCACGTCGGGATACGAGCAGTACTTC CASSDTTSGYEQYF
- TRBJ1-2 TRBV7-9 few TGTGCCAGCAGCCCTCGGGCCTTAGCACCCTATGGCTACACCTTC CASSPRALAPYGYTF
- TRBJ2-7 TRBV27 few TGTGCCAGCAGTCCACCCCAGGGGCACTACGAGCAGTACTTC CASSPPQGHYEQYF
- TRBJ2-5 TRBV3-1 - TGTGCCAGCAGCCAAGATAGTCACAGGATCCGGGAGACCCAGTACTTC CASSQDSHRIRETQYF
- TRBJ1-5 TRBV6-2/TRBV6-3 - TGTGCCAACCTAAGATCGGACTTTGGCGGACAGCCCCAGCATTTT CANLRSDFGGQPQHF